This TCR beta chain was recorded in a study of T cell changes during pregnancy in multiple sclerosis (dated by TCRdb to between 2017 and 2020). Describing the broader study: The study examined how the T cell repertoire changed over the course of pregnancy in women with multiple sclerosis.

This clone was detected a few times. The antigen it recognizes is unknown. Per-nucleotide qualities are absent, and no much larger clonotype sits a single base away. The CDR3 contains 14 residues, cysteine and phenylalanine counted. Of the read, only the CDR3 DNA is kept; its 42 bases are in frame from base 1. Trimmed from V: 4 bases; trimmed from J: 7 bases; junction bases lacking a gene match: 5. In the germline V gene (reference sequence), CDR1 corresponds to LNHNV and CDR2 to YYDKDF. Library preparation employed the immunoSEQ multiplex PCR assay. TCRdb provides this immuneACCESS table in a form limited to in-frame rearrangements. Some clones are lacking; in checked studies, under half of them reflect an unresolved V gene, and why the rest are absent is not known. The sample profile shows tens of thousands of clones; roughly 90% of them were found once. Just over 5.5% of the sample comes from the top ten.

This sequence was found in a female donor with multiple sclerosis, enrolled in a pregnancy study. The input for sequencing was CD8+ T cells from peripheral blood mononuclear cells, taken in the third trimester of pregnancy. This chain joins TRBV15 to TRBJ2-1, with 9 bases matching TRBD1. CDR3 sequence: CATSMGTGQNEQFF. The DNA sequence is as follows: TGTGCCACCAGCATGGGGACAGGGCAAAATGAGCAGTTCTTC.